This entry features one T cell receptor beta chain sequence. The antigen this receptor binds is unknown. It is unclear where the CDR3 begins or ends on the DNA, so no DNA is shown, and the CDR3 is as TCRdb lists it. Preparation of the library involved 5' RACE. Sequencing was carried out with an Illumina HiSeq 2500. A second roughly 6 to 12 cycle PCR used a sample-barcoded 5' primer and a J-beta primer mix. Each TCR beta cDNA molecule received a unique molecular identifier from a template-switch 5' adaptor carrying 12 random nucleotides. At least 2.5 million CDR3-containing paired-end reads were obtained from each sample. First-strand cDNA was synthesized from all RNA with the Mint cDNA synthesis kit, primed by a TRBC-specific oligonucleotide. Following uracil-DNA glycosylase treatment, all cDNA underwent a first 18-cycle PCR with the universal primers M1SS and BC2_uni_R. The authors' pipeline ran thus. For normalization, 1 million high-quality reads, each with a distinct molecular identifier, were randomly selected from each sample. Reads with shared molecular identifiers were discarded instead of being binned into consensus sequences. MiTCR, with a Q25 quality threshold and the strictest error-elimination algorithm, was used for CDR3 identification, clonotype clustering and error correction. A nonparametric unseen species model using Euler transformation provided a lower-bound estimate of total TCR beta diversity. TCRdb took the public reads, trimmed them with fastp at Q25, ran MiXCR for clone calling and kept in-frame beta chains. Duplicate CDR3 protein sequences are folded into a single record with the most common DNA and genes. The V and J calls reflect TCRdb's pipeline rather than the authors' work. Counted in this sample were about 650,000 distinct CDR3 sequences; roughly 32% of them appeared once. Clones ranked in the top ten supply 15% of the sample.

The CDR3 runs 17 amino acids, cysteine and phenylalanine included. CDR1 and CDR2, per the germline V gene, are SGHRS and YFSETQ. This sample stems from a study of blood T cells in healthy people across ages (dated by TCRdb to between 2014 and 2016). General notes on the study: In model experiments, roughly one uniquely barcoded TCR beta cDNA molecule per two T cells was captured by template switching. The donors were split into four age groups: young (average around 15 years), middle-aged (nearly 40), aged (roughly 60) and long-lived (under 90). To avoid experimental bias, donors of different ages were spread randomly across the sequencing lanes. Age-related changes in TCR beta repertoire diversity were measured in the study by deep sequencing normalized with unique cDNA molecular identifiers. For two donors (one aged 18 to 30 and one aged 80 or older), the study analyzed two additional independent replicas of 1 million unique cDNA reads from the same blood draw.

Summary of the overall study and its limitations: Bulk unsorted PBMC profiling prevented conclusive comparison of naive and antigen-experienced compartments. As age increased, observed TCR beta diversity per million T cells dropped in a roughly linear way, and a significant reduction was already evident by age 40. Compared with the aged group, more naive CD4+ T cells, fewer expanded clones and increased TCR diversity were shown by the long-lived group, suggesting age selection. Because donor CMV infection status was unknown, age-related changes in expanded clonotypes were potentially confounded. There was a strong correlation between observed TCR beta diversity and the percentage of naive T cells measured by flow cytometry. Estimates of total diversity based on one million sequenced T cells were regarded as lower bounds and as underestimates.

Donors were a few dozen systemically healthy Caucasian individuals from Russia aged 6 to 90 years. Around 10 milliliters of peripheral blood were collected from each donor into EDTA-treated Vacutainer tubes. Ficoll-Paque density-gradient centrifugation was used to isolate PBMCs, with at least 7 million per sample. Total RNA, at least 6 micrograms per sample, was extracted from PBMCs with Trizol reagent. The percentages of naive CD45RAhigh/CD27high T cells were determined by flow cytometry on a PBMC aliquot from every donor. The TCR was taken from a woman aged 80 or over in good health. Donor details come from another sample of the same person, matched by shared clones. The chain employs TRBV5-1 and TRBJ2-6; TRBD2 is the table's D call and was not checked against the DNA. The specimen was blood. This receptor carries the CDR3 CASSLAGVGSGANVRTF.